Listed here are 19 T cell receptor beta chains from one sample, sequenced in a study of beta chain features in type 1 diabetes. Whole-study findings and limits: TCRB CDR3s were moderately but significantly shorter in Type 1 diabetes patients in all four CD4+ subsets.

Expressed TCRB transcripts were sequenced because the isolated RNA had all been reverse transcribed beforehand. TCRdb's copy holds only in-frame clones and misses some; the assay was immunoSEQ multiplex PCR. The sample consists of 140,000 to 150,000 clones, less than 15% of them appearing once. Their antigen targets remain unknown. The sample was central memory CD4+ T cells from blood. All receptors derive from a man aged 18-30 years with type 1 diabetes.

This clone was detected a few times. The chain couples TRBV7-9 to TRBJ2-5; 7 nucleotides align to TRBD1. Looked up from germline, CDR1 is SEHNR and CDR2 is FQNEAQ (reference sequence). CDR3 length: 15 residues. V gave up 5 bases and J gave up 4 bases; unmatched junction bases: 10. The CDR3 loop is CASSPRQGIGETQYF. In nucleotides, the CDR3 is TGTGCCAGCAGCCCCCGACAGGGTATCGGAGAGACCCAGTACTTC.

The table lists this clone with a few counts. The chain combines TRBV30 with TRBJ1-5; D unresolved. With 2 bases removed from V and 7 bases from J, the gap between germline ends came to 12 bases. The CDR3 runs 13 residues. Germline CDR1 is GTSNPN and CDR2 is SVGIG (reference sequence). CDR3 sequence: CAWSQYEVQPQHF. The CDR3, as DNA: TGTGCCTGGAGTCAGTACGAAGTCCAGCCCCAGCATTTT. Together with reference TRBV30 and TRBJ1-5, the CDR3 gives the full variable domain: SQTIHQWPATLVQPVGSPLSLECTVEGTSNPNLYWYRQAAGRGLQLLFYSVGIGQISSEVPQNLSASRPQDRQFILSSKKLLLSDSGFYLCAWSQYEVQPQHFGDGTRLSIL.

This clone was observed a handful of times. V usage is TRBV5-1 and J usage is TRBJ1-2; D not resolved. The CDR3 has 15 amino acids. CDR1 and CDR2 from the germline V gene are SGHRS and YFSETQ. V shed 5 bases and J shed 5 bases, with 19 bases lying between them. CDR3 protein: CASRLSPGPEYGYTF. DNA for the CDR3: TGCGCCAGCAGATTAAGTCCGGGCCCCGAGTATGGCTACACCTTC. Using reference TRBV5-1 and TRBJ1-2 for the parts outside the CDR3, the full variable domain is KAGVTQTPRYLIKTRGQQVTLSCSPISGHRSVSWYQQTPGQGLQFLFEYFSETQRNKGNFPGRFSGRQFSNSRSEMNVSTLELGDSALYLCASRLSPGPEYGYTFGSGTRLTVV.

This clone was counted a few times. The genes are TRBV5-6 and TRBJ1-2, with a possible D match to TRBD1 (6 bases). Germline CDR1 and CDR2: SGHDT and YYEEEE. V gave up 4 bases and J gave up 4 bases, with 14 bases separating them. The CDR3 totals 14 residues. The CDR3 DNA follows: TGTGCCAGCAGCCCCAGAGACAGGACCTATGGCTACACCTTC. It is translated as CASSPRDRTYGYTF.

This clone was seen at least ten times. The chain is built from TRBV7-9 and TRBJ2-5; D is undetermined. Germline V gene lookup returns CDR1 SEHNR and CDR2 FQNEAQ (reference sequence). This CDR3 is 15 amino acids long. The ends were cut back, 0 bases at V and 3 bases at J, with 11 bases in the middle. CDR3 sequence: CASSLAASREETQYF. CDR3 nucleotides: TGTGCCAGCAGCTTAGCAGCCAGCAGAGAAGAGACCCAGTACTTC.

This rearrangement joins TRBV18 to TRBJ1-2, with 7 bases matching TRBD1. J was trimmed by 9 bases and V by 2 bases; bases with no gene match: 12. Looked up from germline, CDR1 is KGHSH and CDR2 is LQKENI. This CDR3 has 15 residues. The CDR3 loop is CASSPADRSVGSYTF. The CDR3, as DNA: TGTGCCAGCTCACCAGCGGACAGGTCTGTAGGAAGCTACACCTTC.

This clone was seen only a few times. The rearrangement links TRBV30 to TRBJ1-1; unclear D gene. From germline, CDR1 is GTSNPN and CDR2 SVGIG (reference sequence). The CDR3 contains 13 residues. V lost 4 bases and J 0 bases, leaving 9 bases between the germline ends. In nucleotides, the CDR3 is TGTGCCTGGACCCGGGATATGAACACTGAAGCTTTCTTT. This gives the protein CAWTRDMNTEAFF.

The chain carries TRBV9 and TRBJ1-1; no definite D call. The length of the CDR3 is 15 residues. With 4 bases removed from V and 5 bases from J, the gap between germline ends came to 18 bases. CDR1 and CDR2 (germline): SGDLS, YYNGEE. This chain's CDR3 is CASSPRGTSGTEAFF. CDR3 in DNA: TGTGCCAGCAGCCCAAGAGGAACGAGTGGAACTGAAGCTTTCTTT.

Many counts were recorded for this clone. The chain uses TRBV10-3 and TRBJ2-1; TRBD1 is a possible D gene (5 bases). V was trimmed by 8 bases and J by 7 bases, leaving 9 bases between them. Germline lookup yields CDR1 ENHRY and CDR2 SYGVKD. This CDR3 spans 11 amino acids. This CDR3 is CAIAQGNEQFF. CDR3 nucleotides: TGTGCCATCGCGCAGGGTAATGAGCAGTTCTTC.

This clone appeared many times. The chain is built from TRBV2 and TRBJ2-3, with D perhaps matching TRBD2 (6 bases). V lost 8 bases, J lost 4 bases, and 16 bases lay in between. This CDR3 contains 14 residues. CDR1 is SNHLY and CDR2 is FYNNEI in the germline V gene. CDR3 nucleotides: TGTGCCAGCGATTCGGCTAGCGAGGCAGATACGCAGTATTTT. Protein: CASDSASEADTQYF.

The chain couples TRBV6-5 to TRBJ2-7; D unclear. The CDR3 runs 13 residues. Germline lookup yields CDR1 MNHEY and CDR2 SVGAGI. The ends were cut back, 0 bases at V and 6 bases at J, with 9 bases in the middle. For the CDR3, the DNA is TGTGCCAGCAGTTACTCGTCTAGTCCCGAGCAGTACTTC. Protein: CASSYSSSPEQYF.

The chain couples TRBV9 to TRBJ1-2, with 10 positions matching TRBD1. V shed 4 bases and J 6 bases; nucleotides not matched to a gene: 9. Germline CDR1 and CDR2: SGDLS and YYNGEE. The CDR3 runs to 15 residues. The CDR3 is CASSPPDRGGDGYTF. For the CDR3, the DNA is TGTGCCAGCAGCCCCCCGGACAGGGGGGGGGATGGCTACACCTTC. Using reference TRBV9 and TRBJ1-2 for the parts outside the CDR3, the full variable domain is DSGVTQTPKHLITATGQRVTLRCSPRSGDLSVYWYQQSLDQGLQFLIQYYNGEERAKGNILERFSAQQFPDLHSELNLSSLELGDSALYFCASSPPDRGGDGYTFGSGTRLTVV.

The chain combines TRBV2 with TRBJ2-5; no clear D gene. V was trimmed by 10 bases and J by 0 bases, leaving 6 bases between them. Germline CDR1 and CDR2: SNHLY and FYNNEI. CDR3 length equals 11 residues. As DNA, the CDR3 is TGTGCCACCGGCTACCAAGAGACCCAGTACTTC. As protein: CATGYQETQYF.

V gene TRBV27 combines with J gene TRBJ2-3; the match to TRBD1 covers 8 bases. CDR1 MNHEY and CDR2 SMNVEV come from the germline V gene (reference sequence). Trimming took 7 bases from V and 6 from J; bases not matched to a gene: 12. CDR3 length: 15 residues. The CDR3 DNA follows: TGTGCCAGCAACCCGGCGGACAGGGCCTGGGATACGCAGTATTTT. This codes for CASNPADRAWDTQYF.

This clone was seen only a few times. The chain recombines TRBV28 with TRBJ1-5; tentative D call: TRBD1 (6 bases). Germline V lookup: CDR1 MDHEN, CDR2 SYDVKM. The CDR3 totals 14 residues. Trimming removed 5 bases at V and 6 bases at J, with 14 bases between. CDR3 nucleotides: TGTGCCAGCAGTCCTGGGACAACCCCTCAGCCCCAGCATTTT. Encoded protein: CASSPGTTPQPQHF. The full variable domain, its missing parts supplied by reference TRBV28 and TRBJ1-5, is DVKVTQSSRYLVKRTGEKVFLECVQDMDHENMFWYRQDPGLGLRLIYFSYDVKMKEKGDIPEGYSVSREKKERFSLILESASTNQTSMYLCASSPGTTPQPQHFGDGTRLSIL.

The V call is TRBV30, the J call TRBJ1-1; D unclear. Germline V CDR1 and CDR2: GTSNPN, SVGIG (reference sequence). The CDR3 extends over 12 amino acids. The ends were cut back, 4 bases at V and 2 bases at J, with 8 bases in the middle. The CDR3 loop reads CAWTRSNTEAFF. In DNA, the CDR3 is TGTGCCTGGACCCGGAGCAACACTGAAGCTTTCTTT.

J is TRBJ2-3 and V is TRBV7-9, with TRBD1 as a possible D gene (6 bases). CDR1 is SEHNR, CDR2 FQNEAQ, per germline (reference sequence). V was clipped by 3 bases and J by 0 bases, with 10 bases between them. CDR3 length equals 15 residues. CDR3 loop: CASSFNRASTDTQYF. The CDR3, as DNA: TGTGCCAGCAGCTTTAACAGGGCTAGCACAGATACGCAGTATTTT.

In this sample, this clone turned up a few times. The chain is built from TRBV5-1 and TRBJ2-7; 9 bases fit TRBD1. With V trimmed by 0 bases and J by 2 bases, 9 bases remained unmatched. This CDR3 is built from 17 residues. The germline V gene has CDR1 SGHRS and CDR2 YFSETQ. The CDR3 sequence: CASSLDGTGLGAYEQYF. CDR3 bases: TGCGCCAGCAGCTTGGATGGGACAGGGCTAGGAGCCTACGAGCAGTACTTC.

This clone turned up a few times. A much more abundant neighbour one base away suggests this may be a read error. The V call is TRBV10-2, the J call TRBJ1-5, with a possible D match to TRBD1 (6 bases). This CDR3 has 20 amino acids. Trimming left V 4 bases short and J 2 bases short, with 27 bases between. In germline, CDR1 is WSHSY, CDR2 SAAADI. The CDR3 loop reads CASSAPIARGGADGNQPQHF. DNA for the CDR3: TGCGCCAGCAGTGCCCCAATTGCCAGGGGTGGTGCTGACGGCAATCAGCCCCAGCATTTT.